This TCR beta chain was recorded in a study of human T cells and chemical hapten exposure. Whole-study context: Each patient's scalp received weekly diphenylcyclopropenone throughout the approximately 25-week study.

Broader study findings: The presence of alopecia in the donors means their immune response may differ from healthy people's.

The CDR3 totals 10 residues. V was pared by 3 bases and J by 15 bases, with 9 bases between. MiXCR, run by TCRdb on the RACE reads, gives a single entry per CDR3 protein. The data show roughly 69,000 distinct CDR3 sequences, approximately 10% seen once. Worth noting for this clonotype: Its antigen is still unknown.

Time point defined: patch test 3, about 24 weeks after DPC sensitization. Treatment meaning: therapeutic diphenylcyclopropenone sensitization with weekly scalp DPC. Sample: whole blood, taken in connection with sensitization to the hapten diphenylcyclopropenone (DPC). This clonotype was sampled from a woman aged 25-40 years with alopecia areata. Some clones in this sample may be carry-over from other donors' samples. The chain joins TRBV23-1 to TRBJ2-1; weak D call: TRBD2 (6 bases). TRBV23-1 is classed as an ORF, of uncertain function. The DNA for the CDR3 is TGCGCCAGCAGTCACCCCGGGAGGTTCTTC. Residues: CASSHPGRFF.